The present TCR beta chain was sequenced within a study of T cells in localized non-small cell lung cancer. General study points: Clonality peaked in uninvolved adjacent lung rather than tumor. Appearances in adjacent lung were noted for a median roughly 58 of the top 100 tumor clones. Density of T cells in blood, when higher, went with longer overall survival.

Libraries were prepared by immunoSEQ multiplex PCR; TCRdb keeps only in-frame clonotypes and omits some of them. The data hold about 59,000 clones, with 91% observed a single time. V was shortened by 6 bases and J by 2 bases, with 8 bases between the two germline ends. The CDR3 consists of 13 residues. Per the germline V gene, CDR1 is MGHDK and CDR2 is SYGVNS. For this clone: The antigen is unknown.

This sample comprised peripheral blood, obtained before any cancer treatment. The chain joins TRBV25-1 to TRBJ1-3; D gene unclear. The clonotype comes from a man aged 40 to 70 with stage I lung adenocarcinoma. In DNA form, the CDR3 reads TGTGCCAGCAGAAGGGAAGCTGGAAACACCATATATTTT. Protein sequence: CASRREAGNTIYF.